These 17 T cell receptor beta chains share one sample of origin, sequenced in a study of shared clonotypes between healthy human individuals. Profiling relied on immunoSEQ multiplex PCR, and the TCRdb table lists in-frame clones only, not all of them. The sample carries around 600,000 clones, more than 95% recorded once. Sequencing used naive CD4+ T cells sorted from blood. Subset in this sample: CD45RA+ positively selected. The receptor set was obtained from a woman in her 30s in good health.

The chain recombines TRBV19 with TRBJ2-2; 9 bases map to TRBD2. V lost 10 bases to trimming and J lost 5 bases; unmatched junction nucleotides: 5. CDR3 length: 13 residues. The germline V gene encodes CDR1 LNHDA and CDR2 SQIVND (reference sequence). The CDR3 sequence is CAISGRRTGELFF. The DNA of the CDR3 is TGTGCCATTAGCGGGAGAAGAACCGGGGAGCTGTTTTTT.

The V and J genes are TRBV28 and TRBJ1-5, with D maybe TRBD1 (5 bases). V was pared by 8 bases and J by 3 bases, with 11 bases between. CDR3 length: 13 residues. CDR1 and CDR2 from the germline V gene are MDHEN and SYDVKM. CDR3 DNA sequence: TGTGCCAGCTGGGGCCAGGACAATCAGCCCCAGCATTTT. This translates into CASWGQDNQPQHF. The complete variable domain, with remaining parts taken from reference TRBV28 and TRBJ1-5, reads DVKVTQSSRYLVKRTGEKVFLECVQDMDHENMFWYRQDPGLGLRLIYFSYDVKMKEKGDIPEGYSVSREKKERFSLILESASTNQTSMYLCASWGQDNQPQHFGDGTRLSIL.

This rearrangement joins TRBV7-9 to TRBJ2-5; D is tentatively TRBD1 or TRBD2 (5 bases each). V shed 3 bases and J shed 1 base, with 15 bases lying between them. Germline loops: CDR1 SEHNR, CDR2 FQNEAQ (reference sequence). There are 16 residues in the CDR3. CDR3 sequence (DNA): TGTGCCAGCAGCTTCCCAATCCGGGACCCCCAAGAGACCCAGTACTTC. This gives the protein CASSFPIRDPQETQYF.

This chain connects TRBV2 to TRBJ2-1, with TRBD2 as a possible D gene (5 bases). CDR3 length: 13 residues. Germline values: CDR1 SNHLY, CDR2 FYNNEI. Trimming took 6 bases from V and 5 from J, leaving 11 bases between them. CDR3 loop: CASRFRRNNEQFF. The CDR3 DNA follows: TGTGCCAGCAGGTTTAGGAGGAACAATGAGCAGTTCTTC. The variable domain in full, completed from reference TRBV2 and TRBJ2-1, reads EPEVTQTPSHQVTQMGQEVILRCVPISNHLYFYWYRQILGQKVEFLVSFYNNEISEKSEIFDDQFSVERPDGSNFTLKIRSTKLEDSAMYFCASRFRRNNEQFFGPGTRLTVL.

The chain couples TRBV28 to TRBJ1-4; D gene ambiguous. CDR1 MDHEN and CDR2 SYDVKM come from the germline V gene. The CDR3 is 15 residues long. Deletions cut 6 bases from V and 4 bases from J, with 15 bases between. The CDR3 nucleotides are TGTGCCAGCAGCTCCCCGGAGGGCCATAATGAAAAACTGTTTTTT. Translated: CASSSPEGHNEKLFF.

This chain links TRBV10-3 with TRBJ2-7; D is possibly TRBD1 (6 bases). The CDR3 totals 13 residues. V was shortened by 3 bases and J by 6 bases, with 12 bases between the two germline ends. Looked up from germline, CDR1 is ENHRY and CDR2 is SYGVKD. The CDR3 reads CAISDTGSAEQYF. CDR3 nucleotides: TGTGCCATCAGTGACACAGGGTCGGCCGAGCAGTACTTC.

CDR3 sequence reads: CASSLTGGVYEKLFF. The CDR3 DNA is TGTGCCAGCAGTCTAACAGGCGGCGTTTACGAAAAACTGTTTTTT. V usage is TRBV2 and J usage is TRBJ1-4; tentative D call: TRBD1 (5 bases). The CDR3 sequence is 15 residues long. V was shortened by 5 bases and J by 8 bases, with 18 bases between the two germline ends. In germline, CDR1 is SNHLY, CDR2 FYNNEI. The full variable domain, with the rest looked up from reference TRBV2 and TRBJ1-4, is EPEVTQTPSHQVTQMGQEVILRCVPISNHLYFYWYRQILGQKVEFLVSFYNNEISEKSEIFDDQFSVERPDGSNFTLKIRSTKLEDSAMYFCASSLTGGVYEKLFFGSGTQLSVL.

The chain employs TRBV19 and TRBJ2-7, with D tentatively TRBD1 (6 bases). Germline V gene data show CDR1 as LNHDA and CDR2 as SQIVND (reference sequence). The length of the CDR3 is 15 residues. Trimming removed 3 bases at V and 4 bases at J, with 16 bases between. The CDR3 DNA is TGTGCCAGTAGTATCGGCAGGGGAGTAGAATACGAGCAGTACTTC. It codes for CASSIGRGVEYEQYF.

This clone was recorded only once. The V gene is TRBV7-9, the J gene TRBJ1-1, with TRBD1 matching over 7 bases. This CDR3 spans 18 amino acids. In germline, CDR1 is SEHNR, CDR2 FQNEAQ (reference sequence). The V and J ends lost 4 bases and 0 bases, in that order; junction bases with no gene match: 14. For the CDR3, the DNA is TGTGCCAGCAGCTCCCTCTTGATTACAGGGGCTATGAACACTGAAGCTTTCTTT. Protein sequence: CASSSLLITGAMNTEAFF.

The chain recombines TRBV29-1 with TRBJ2-3, with 7 bases fitting TRBD2. The CDR3 extends over 13 amino acids. Germline V gene sequence: CDR1 SQVTM, CDR2 ANQGSEA. J gave up 0 bases and V 8 bases, and 5 bases lay outside the gene matches. DNA for the CDR3: TGCAGCTCCGGGACTATCAGCACAGATACGCAGTATTTT. Translated: CSSGTISTDTQYF.

The V gene is TRBV7-2, the J gene TRBJ2-1; 8 bases map to TRBD2. Trimming at V came to 5 bases and at J to 3 bases, leaving 6 bases not matched to a gene. Germline CDR1 and CDR2: SGHTA and FQGNSA. This CDR3 region has 15 residues. The CDR3 loop is CASSPQREFYNEQFF. The CDR3 DNA reads as TGTGCCAGCAGCCCCCAGCGGGAGTTCTACAATGAGCAGTTCTTC. Based on the CDR3 plus reference TRBV7-2 and TRBJ2-1, the full variable domain is GAGVSQSPSNKVTEKGKDVELRCDPISGHTALYWYRQSLGQGLEFLIYFQGNSAPDKSGLPSDRFSAERTGGSVSTLTIQRTQQEDSAVYLCASSPQREFYNEQFFGPGTRLTVL.

This chain links TRBV29-1 with TRBJ2-1; 7 bases are shared with TRBD2. With V trimmed by 4 bases and J by 6 bases, 9 bases remained unmatched. The CDR3 is made up of 14 amino acids. Germline V gene lookup returns CDR1 SQVTM and CDR2 ANQGSEA. In DNA form, the CDR3 reads TGCAGCGTTGCGGGGACTACTTGGGCCAATGAGCAGTTCTTC. Its protein is CSVAGTTWANEQFF.

The V gene is TRBV29-1, the J gene TRBJ1-4, with D tentatively TRBD1 (5 bases). Germline V gene sequence: CDR1 SQVTM, CDR2 ANQGSEA. V was pared by 4 bases and J by 0 bases, with 9 bases between. The CDR3 length is 14 residues. CDR3 sequence (DNA): TGCAGCGTTGCAGACAGTACAACTAATGAAAAACTGTTTTTT. Translating it yields CSVADSTTNEKLFF. The whole variable domain, filled in from reference TRBV29-1 and TRBJ1-4, reads SAVISQKPSRDICQRGTSLTIQCQVDSQVTMMFWYRQQPGQSLTLIATANQGSEATYESGFVIDKFPISRPNLTFSTLTVSNMSPEDSSIYLCSVADSTTNEKLFFGSGTQLSVL.

The chain uses TRBV6-5 and TRBJ2-7; tentative D call: TRBD2 (5 bases). CDR1 and CDR2 (germline): MNHEY, SVGAGI. The CDR3 contains 12 residues. V shed 6 bases and J shed 3 bases, with 9 bases lying between them. The CDR3 loop is CASSQTSYEQYF. In nucleotides, the CDR3 is TGTGCCAGCAGCCAAACTAGCTACGAGCAGTACTTC.

The chain has TRBV2 and TRBJ2-3; unclear D gene. This CDR3 has 15 amino acids. Deletions cut 7 bases from V and 0 bases from J, with 14 bases between. The V gene's germline CDR1 is SNHLY and CDR2 FYNNEI. CDR3 sequence: CASKGRISSTDTQYF. The CDR3 DNA reads TGTGCCAGCAAGGGCAGGATCTCTAGCACAGATACGCAGTATTTT.

The chain employs TRBV14 and TRBJ1-3; the D is unclear. Trimming cost V 1 base and J 4 bases, with 11 bases left between them. This CDR3 comprises 15 residues. CDR1 and CDR2 (germline): SGHDN, FVKESK. The CDR3 DNA reads as TGTGCCAGCAGCCAAGTTAACGGGTACGGAAACACCATATATTTT. Protein product: CASSQVNGYGNTIYF.

The chain employs TRBV19 and TRBJ1-6; TRBD1 matches 7 bases. The CDR3 sequence is 15 residues long. After removal of 4 bases from V and 4 bases from J, the junction contained 4 bases not matched to a gene. Germline V gives CDR1 LNHDA, CDR2 SQIVND (reference sequence). The CDR3 region is CASSTGQAYNSPLHF. The DNA for the CDR3 is TGTGCCAGTAGTACCGGACAGGCATATAATTCACCCCTCCACTTT.